This paragraph covers one T cell receptor beta chain sequence. Per the study methods: The authors estimated nucleated cell counts from reference gene primer amplification. Clones were read by immunoSEQ multiplex PCR, and TCRdb kept only the in-frame ones, dropping some. For V, J and clone size, that table is used; D and trimming come from the DNA. The profile shows 200,000 to 300,000 clones, around 90% of them singletons. The data stem from a study of blood T cell repertoires in COVID-19. Trimming took 4 bases from V and 5 from J; bases not matched to a gene: 7. CDR1 is MGHDK, CDR2 SYGVNS, per germline. The CDR3 is made up of 14 amino acids.

What was sequenced was PBMCs or T cells enriched from blood (not recorded which). This chain connects TRBV25-1 to TRBJ1-2, with 7 bases fitting TRBD1. This clonotype originated in a woman aged 25 to 39 with acute COVID-19. CDR3: CASSAGTDFYGYTF. Written as DNA, the CDR3 is TGTGCCAGCAGTGCTGGGACAGACTTTTATGGCTACACCTTC.